A single sample is the source of the 28 T cell receptor beta chains below, sequenced in a study of blood T cells in healthy people across ages. Using a J-beta primer mix together with a sample-barcoded 5' primer, a second PCR was run for roughly 7 to 12 cycles. TCRdb recomputed calls from the 5' RACE reads with MiXCR, one row per CDR3 protein. The sample has approximately 780,000 distinct CDR3 sequences; roughly 24% are singletons. The data were also submitted as part of a second study, on T cells of mothers and their children.

The source material was blood. These TCRs come from a boy between 10 and 17 years old in good health.

The chain employs TRBV6-6 and TRBJ1-6; 9 bases are shared with TRBD1. Looked up from germline, CDR1 is MNHNY and CDR2 is SVGAGI (reference sequence). The CDR3 has 16 residues. V shed 5 bases and J 7 bases; nucleotides not matched to a gene: 9. The CDR3 region has the DNA TGTGCCAGCAGTAACCTAGACAGGGGGAGGAATTCACCCCTCCACTTT. This gives the protein CASSNLDRGRNSPLHF.

Comment on this clonotype: Germline is not matched at one junction end, which may reflect a read error. The chain combines TRBV5-1 with TRBJ2-7, with 9 bases fitting TRBD1. CDR1 SGHRS and CDR2 YFSETQ come from the germline V gene. The CDR3 is made up of 14 amino acids. CDR3 sequence: CASSLGDGTGEQYF. CDR3 DNA sequence: TGCGCCAGCAGTTTGGGGGACGGGACAGGGGAGCAGTACTTC.

This clonotype was counted only a few times. This chain uses TRBV20-1 with TRBJ2-1; the D gene is possibly TRBD2 (7 bases). This CDR3 spans 16 amino acids. CDR1 is DFQATT and CDR2 is SNEGSKA in the germline V gene (reference sequence). The V end lost 5 bases, the J end lost 3 bases, and 20 bases lay between the germline ends. CDR3 nucleotides: TGCAGTGCTGGGGTACGGGGGGCTCCCTTCTACAATGAGCAGTTCTTC. Protein product: CSAGVRGAPFYNEQFF.

This clonotype has a handful of counts. The gene calls are TRBV2 and TRBJ1-5; 7 bases map to TRBD1. Per the germline V gene, CDR1 is SNHLY and CDR2 is FYNNEI. The CDR3 is 16 residues long. V lost 8 bases and J lost 5; bases outside the gene matches: 15. In DNA, the CDR3 is TGTGCCAGCTTAGGGGATGGAGGACAGGCTGATCAGCCCCAGCATTTT. Its protein product is CASLGDGGQADQPQHF.

The chain employs TRBV12-3 or TRBV12-4 and TRBJ2-3, with 9 bases that match TRBD1. V was pared by 5 bases and J by 6 bases, with 15 bases of the junction left unmatched. The CDR3 totals 17 residues. The CDR3 nucleotides are TGTGCCAGCAGTCCGTACCAGGGACAGGGAGTTTTGGATACGCAGTATTTT. Encoded protein: CASSPYQGQGVLDTQYF.

The J gene is TRBJ2-5, the V gene TRBV6-1, with TRBD1 matching over 7 bases. The J call may be wrong; the DNA end is better matched by TRBJ2-1. The CDR3 spans 15 residues. Germline CDR1 is MNHNS and CDR2 is SASEGT. The CDR3 DNA reads TGTGCCAGCAGCCAGGACAGGACGCCTAACAATGAGCAGTTCTTC. Its protein product is CASSQDRTPNNEQFF.

V gene TRBV5-1 combines with J gene TRBJ2-7; unclear D gene. V lost 5 bases and J lost 2, with 14 bases in between. Germline V CDR1 and CDR2: SGHRS, YFSETQ. The CDR3 is 14 amino acids. CDR3 coding DNA: TGCGCCAGCAGTCGAGTAGCAAAGGCCTACGAGCAGTACTTC. Amino acid sequence: CASSRVAKAYEQYF. The full variable domain, with the rest looked up from reference TRBV5-1 and TRBJ2-7, is KAGVTQTPRYLIKTRGQQVTLSCSPISGHRSVSWYQQTPGQGLQFLFEYFSETQRNKGNFPGRFSGRQFSNSRSEMNVSTLELGDSALYLCASSRVAKAYEQYFGPGTRLTVT.

This clonotype was observed a few times. The chain links TRBV10-2 to TRBJ2-1; D not resolved. TRBJ2-7 explains the end of the DNA better; the J call may be wrong. The germline V gene encodes CDR1 WSHSY and CDR2 SAAADI. The CDR3 length is 14 residues. CDR3 region: CASSEGYSSYEQYF. The DNA of the CDR3 is TGCGCCAGCAGTGAAGGGTATAGCTCCTACGAGCAGTACTTC.

The chain couples TRBV10-3 to TRBJ2-7; D uncertain. Germline V lookup: CDR1 ENHRY, CDR2 SYGVKD. The CDR3 is 13 amino acids. V was clipped by 2 bases and J by 2 bases, with 7 bases between them. CDR3 in amino acids: CAISEARPYEQYF. CDR3 nucleotide sequence: TGTGCCATCAGTGAGGCGAGGCCCTACGAGCAGTACTTC.

CDR3 region: CATRLTGREQFF. The CDR3 nucleotides are TGTGCCACCAGATTGACAGGCCGGGAGCAGTTCTTC. The V call is TRBV24-1, the J call TRBJ2-1; D perhaps matches TRBD1 (6 bases). Germline V gene lookup returns CDR1 KGHDR and CDR2 SFDVKD. The V end lost 7 bases, the J end lost 10 bases, and 13 bases lay between the germline ends. The CDR3 spans 12 residues.

This rearrangement joins TRBV4-1 to TRBJ2-1; D might be TRBD1 (7 bases). The DNA end lines up better with TRBJ2-7; the J call may be wrong. The CDR3 runs 15 residues. Germline V gives CDR1 MGHRA, CDR2 YSYEKL. Here the CDR3 reads CASSVGGTAMYEQYF. In nucleotides, the CDR3 is TGCGCCAGCAGCGTAGGAGGGACAGCGATGTACGAGCAGTACTTC.

The chain links TRBV12-3 or TRBV12-4 to TRBJ2-6; no reliable D call. This CDR3 is 15 amino acids long. Trimming cost V 3 bases and J 0 bases, with 6 bases left between them. The CDR3 region is CASSFGYSGANVLTF. In DNA, the CDR3 is TGTGCCAGCAGTTTCGGGTACTCTGGGGCCAACGTCCTGACTTTC.

The CDR3, as DNA: TGTGCCAGCAGCTCACGACTTACAGAGAGTCAGCCCCAGCATTTT. Its protein product is CASSSRLTESQPQHF. The V gene is TRBV7-2, the J gene TRBJ1-5; no firm D call. This CDR3 has 15 residues. The germline V gene encodes CDR1 SGHTA and CDR2 FQGNSA. V was cut by 4 bases and J by 6 bases, with 16 bases left in between.

This clonotype was recorded a few times. The rearrangement links TRBV25-1 to TRBJ2-5, with 8 bases matching TRBD1. V shed 4 bases and J 5 bases; nucleotides not matched to a gene: 3. The CDR3 runs to 13 residues. The germline gives CDR1 MGHDK, CDR2 SYGVNS. CDR3 sequence: CASSAGGEETQYF. For the CDR3, the DNA is TGTGCCAGCAGTGCAGGGGGCGAGGAGACCCAGTACTTC.

The chain recombines TRBV27 with TRBJ2-1; 8 bases match TRBD1. The end of the DNA is better explained by TRBJ2-5, so the J call may be wrong. The CDR3 contains 14 residues. Germline CDR1 and CDR2: MNHEY and SMNVEV (reference sequence). CDR3 protein: CASSLSQGAATQYF. The CDR3 nucleotides read TGTGCCAGCAGTTTATCCCAGGGGGCAGCGACCCAGTACTTC.

This sequence joins TRBV29-1 and TRBJ1-2; D might be TRBD1 (6 bases). The CDR3 has 15 amino acids. V lost 6 bases and J lost 2, with 19 bases in between. In germline, CDR1 is SQVTM, CDR2 ANQGSEA. CDR3 bases: TGCAGCGTGACAACTCTGGGACACCTGAACTATGGCTACACCTTC. This encodes CSVTTLGHLNYGYTF.

This clonotype has only a few counts. This sequence joins TRBV5-5 and TRBJ2-5; D possibly corresponds to TRBD2 (5 bases). Germline V CDR1 and CDR2: SGHKS, YYEKEE (reference sequence). This CDR3 comprises 15 residues. The V end lost 4 bases, the J end lost 0 bases, and 13 bases lay between the germline ends. The CDR3 reads CASSRGRGNQETQYF. The DNA for the CDR3 is TGTGCCAGCAGCCGCGGACGGGGAAACCAAGAGACCCAGTACTTC.

This clonotype was seen only a few times. The V gene is TRBV4-1, the J gene TRBJ2-1; D not resolved. CDR3 length: 16 amino acids. CDR1 and CDR2 (germline): MGHRA, YSYEKL. V gave up 0 bases and J gave up 8 bases, with 17 bases separating them. In DNA, the CDR3 is TGCGCCAGCAGCCAAGATCGAACCTCCCTAGGACATGAGCAGTTCTTC. Its protein is CASSQDRTSLGHEQFF.

This clonotype was observed a few times. The CDR3 reads CASSPKGQVRWETQYF. The CDR3 region has the DNA TGTGCCAGCAGCCCGAAAGGACAGGTTAGGTGGGAGACCCAGTACTTC. The chain uses TRBV3-1 and TRBJ2-5; 7 bases align to TRBD1. From germline, CDR1 is LGHDT and CDR2 YNNKEL (reference sequence). CDR3 length equals 16 residues. J lost 5 bases, V lost 4 bases, and 13 bases had no gene match.

A few counts support this clonotype. V and J are TRBV20-1 and TRBJ2-1; tentative D call: TRBD2 (6 bases). The V gene lost 5 bases and the J gene lost 0 bases, with 11 bases spanning the gap. CDR1 is DFQATT and CDR2 is SNEGSKA in the germline V gene (reference sequence). CDR3 length: 14 amino acids. The CDR3 DNA follows: TGCAGTGCTGCCGGGACTTACTCCTACAATGAGCAGTTCTTC. This translates into CSAAGTYSYNEQFF.

Only a few counts were recorded for this clonotype. The chain combines TRBV27 with TRBJ2-5; the D gene could be TRBD1 or TRBD2 (6 bases each). The last part of the DNA fits TRBJ2-7 better; the J call may be wrong. Germline V gene sequence: CDR1 MNHEY, CDR2 SMNVEV (reference sequence). This CDR3 is 14 amino acids long. The CDR3 region is CASSLIPGAYEQYF. In nucleotides, the CDR3 is TGTGCCAGCAGTTTAATTCCGGGGGCTTACGAGCAGTACTTC.

This clonotype was seen a handful of times. V gene TRBV2 combines with J gene TRBJ2-5; D gene uncertain. The V end was cut by 6 bases, the J end by 1 base, with 9 bases between. Germline assignment: CDR1 SNHLY and CDR2 FYNNEI. The CDR3 loop spans 13 amino acids. In DNA, the CDR3 is TGTGCCAGCAGCCGGATGCGCCAAGAGACCCAGTACTTC. Its protein product is CASSRMRQETQYF.

This clonotype has just a few counts. V and J are TRBV27 and TRBJ1-1, with D perhaps TRBD1 (6 bases). V dropped 2 bases and J dropped 4 bases, with 11 bases sitting between them. From germline, CDR1 is MNHEY and CDR2 SMNVEV (reference sequence). This CDR3 is 14 amino acids long. The DNA of the CDR3 is TGTGCCAGCAGTTTAGGACAGCAAATCACTGAAGCTTTCTTT. Translating it yields CASSLGQQITEAFF.

This chain links TRBV24-1 with TRBJ1-5; 12 nucleotides agree with TRBD1. The J segment lost 7 bases and the V segment lost 4 bases, leaving 4 bases of the junction unmatched. Per the germline V gene, CDR1 is KGHDR and CDR2 is SFDVKD. This CDR3 has 15 amino acids. CDR3 sequence (DNA): TGTGCCACCAGTGAGGGGACAGGGGGCGTACAGCCCCAGCATTTT. Amino acid sequence: CATSEGTGGVQPQHF.

This clonotype was detected a few times. The gene calls are TRBV5-1 and TRBJ2-1; D possibly matches TRBD1 or TRBD2 (6 bases each). The CDR3 length is 16 residues. Trimming removed 0 bases at V and 4 bases at J, with 14 bases between. The V gene's germline CDR1 is SGHRS and CDR2 YFSETQ. The CDR3 is CASSLVGAGQYNEQFF. CDR3 nucleotide sequence: TGCGCCAGCAGCTTGGTAGGGGCGGGACAATACAATGAGCAGTTCTTC.

The rearrangement links TRBV20-1 to TRBJ2-4, with D possibly matching TRBD2 (6 bases). The CDR3 runs 15 residues. Germline V gene lookup returns CDR1 DFQATT and CDR2 SNEGSKA (reference sequence). Trimming took 4 bases from V and 3 from J, leaving 16 bases between them. The CDR3 protein is CSATNSFGGKNIQYF. CDR3 bases: TGCAGTGCTACGAACTCTTTCGGGGGCAAAAACATTCAGTACTTC.

V usage is TRBV6-2 or TRBV6-3 and J usage is TRBJ2-7, with 8 bases identical to TRBD2. This CDR3 is built from 15 residues. Germline V gene sequence: CDR1 MNHEY, CDR2 SVGEGT. The trim removed 5 bases at V and 2 bases at J, leaving 8 bases unmatched. The CDR3 region is CASSRLARAPYEQYF. The CDR3, as DNA: TGTGCCAGCAGTCGACTAGCGCGTGCCCCCTACGAGCAGTACTTC.

The chain has TRBV5-1 and TRBJ2-1; TRBD2 matches 9 bases. The CDR3 spans 15 residues. Germline V CDR1 and CDR2: SGHRS, YFSETQ. The V gene end was trimmed by 0 bases and the J gene end by 7 bases; junction bases not matched to a gene: 5. CDR3 sequence reads: CASSLAGGGANEQFF. Written as DNA, the CDR3 is TGCGCCAGCAGCTTGGCTGGCGGGGGGGCTAATGAGCAGTTCTTC. Full variable domain (outside the CDR3, taken from reference TRBV5-1 and TRBJ2-1): KAGVTQTPRYLIKTRGQQVTLSCSPISGHRSVSWYQQTPGQGLQFLFEYFSETQRNKGNFPGRFSGRQFSNSRSEMNVSTLELGDSALYLCASSLAGGGANEQFFGPGTRLTVL.